This TCR beta chain was documented in a study of T-cell memory formation after mild COVID-19. Study-wide points: Pre-infection memory contained some responding clones, which suggested that cross-reactive memory had joined.

TCRdb re-called the 5' RACE reads with MiXCR, one entry per CDR3 protein. The top ten hold about 8.1% of the sample, which has over 500,000 distinct CDR3 sequences, roughly 17% seen once. V lost 0 bases and J 4 bases, leaving 13 bases between the germline ends. This CDR3 comprises 15 residues. Germline CDR1 SGHRS, CDR2 YFSETQ. Points on this clonotype: What it recognizes is unknown.

The sequence derives from an adult woman who had mild COVID-19 (a few samples of this study predate the infection). Cell type and time point are not known. The chain has TRBV5-1 and TRBJ1-1, with D maybe TRBD1 (6 bases). The sequenced sample was PBMCs or a T cell subset sorted from them (not recorded which). The CDR3 spells CASSLGGGAGTEAFF. The CDR3 DNA is TGCGCCAGCAGCTTGGGCGGGGGCGCAGGCACTGAAGCTTTCTTT.